This paragraph covers one TCR beta chain sequence. The target antigen is unknown. The sample comes from a study of cytomegalovirus exposure and HLA in healthy donors. Study outcomes and limitations: Most TCR sequences were uncommon, yet certain public TCRs appeared in many donors. Some TCR beta chains (roughly 150 of them) were listed as cytomegalovirus-associated. In vitro data verified three CMV-associated chains as specific for CMV antigens.

Repertoires were generated with immunoSEQ multiplex PCR, while TCRdb's copy carries only in-frame clones and drops some. Of 160,000 or so clones listed, 85% were seen once; the top ten hold approximately 2.4%. CDR3 length: 14 residues. CDR1 MNHEY and CDR2 SMNVEV come from the germline V gene (reference sequence). The V end lost 2 bases, the J end lost 0 bases, and 7 bases lay between the germline ends. Sample: PBMCs. The V and J genes are TRBV27 and TRBJ1-1, with no clear D. The receptor's source is a man aged 25 to 45 in good health and CMV-seropositive. The CDR3 DNA reads as TGTGCCAGCAGTTTAGGCCCAGTGAACACTGAAGCTTTCTTT. Encoded protein: CASSLGPVNTEAFF.